The rows below give T cell receptor beta chains drawn from one sample of a study of shared clonotypes between healthy human individuals. Measured with immunoSEQ multiplex PCR; TCRdb has only the in-frame clones, and not every one. This sample has under 750,000 clones, with about two thirds found just once. Sequencing used memory CD4+ T cells sorted from blood. The source is a young woman in good health. The CDR3 runs from the conserved cysteine through the conserved F or W. The order of the fields is J gene, V gene, CDR3 protein.

>TRBJ2-7|TRBV28
CASSLWGTGRPYEQYF
>TRBJ2-1|TRBV2
CASSSPGLAEGYNEQFF
>TRBJ2-1|TRBV5-1
CASSPARPSYNEQFF
>TRBJ2-5|TRBV6-5
CASSFRGETQYF
>TRBJ1-6|TRBV27
CASSFTDRASPLHF
>TRBJ2-5|TRBV7-6
CASSLGLSETQYF
>TRBJ1-1|TRBV5-6
CASSLAWGTGKNTEAFF
>TRBJ1-3|TRBV5-1
CASSPGTSGNTIYF
>TRBJ2-3|TRBV11-2
CASSLDRTTDTQYF
>TRBJ2-6|TRBV19
CASSGTAGANVLTF
>TRBJ2-7|TRBV28
CASTRGLYEQYF
>TRBJ2-7|TRBV5-1
CASSAGQRGPYEQYF
>TRBJ1-5|TRBV5-6
CASSSSGVYSNQPQHF
>TRBJ2-2|TRBV30
CARGGKNTGELFF
>TRBJ1-1|TRBV5-4
CASSRSGVGTEAFF
>TRBJ2-3|TRBV2
CASRRRLAVTDTQYF
>TRBJ2-1|TRBV19
CASRRSSYNEQFF
>TRBJ1-1|TRBV2
CASSGAANRQGLNTEAFF
>TRBJ2-7|TRBV7-9
CASSHLDRVPPYEQYF
>TRBJ2-1|TRBV5-1
CASSTPGTGNSNEQFF
>TRBJ1-2|TRBV28
CASSLGGHRGGGYTF
>TRBJ2-3|TRBV27
CASSPPGQLTDTQYF
>TRBJ2-7|TRBV7-8
CASSLDRGEQYF
>TRBJ2-2|TRBV4-1
CASSHPTNTGELFF
>TRBJ1-1|TRBV6-6
CASSRGNTEAFF
>TRBJ2-5|TRBV7-3
CASSLMRVAGGVETQYF
>TRBJ1-5|TRBV6-5
CASRLRTGWQPQHF
>TRBJ2-1|TRBV2
CAGGTTNEQFF
>TRBJ2-5|TRBV10-3
CAISEGGPVETQYF
>TRBJ2-2|TRBV25-1
CASNRQGNTGELFF
>TRBJ2-2|TRBV5-1
CASSFAGTINTGELFF
>TRBJ1-2|TRBV19
CASENNYGYTF
>TRBJ2-6|TRBV19
CASSPRVLGANVLTF
>TRBJ2-7|TRBV6-6
CASSSPKIRSEQYF
>TRBJ1-1|TRBV10-1
CASSEQWNTEAFF
>TRBJ2-7|TRBV6-1
CASSERGVYEQYF
>TRBJ1-4|TRBV30
CAWSTATGGGEKLFF
>TRBJ2-6|TRBV11-2
CASSLAPAYRRSGANVLTF
>TRBJ2-7|TRBV11-3
CASSLGQPYEQYF
>TRBJ2-2|TRBV11-2
CASSSGTANTGELFF
>TRBJ1-1|TRBV5-1
CASSKQGTEAFF
>TRBJ2-7|TRBV28
CASIGPGGPGEQYF
>TRBJ2-6|TRBV6-1
CASSEDEGSGANVLTF
>TRBJ2-1|TRBV11-1
CASSLGSRGSGIYNEQFF
>TRBJ2-1|TRBV6-1
CASSIERNRYNEQFF
>TRBJ2-3|TRBV18
CASSPPSIDTQYF
>TRBJ2-2|TRBV7-3
CASSFWGTGTGELFF
>TRBJ2-3|TRBV10-1
CASRASGASTDTQYF
>TRBJ2-6|TRBV5-4
CASSSVRGSGANVLTF